The present entry profiles one TCR beta chain with its context. The source of the sample is a study of blood T cell repertoires in COVID-19. For the study at large: Samples of COVID-19 (acute and convalescent) were obtained from the United States, Italy and Spain. The analysed material was cDNA or gDNA that came from T cells, B-cell-depleted T cells, or PBMCs.

Trimming cost V 4 bases and J 8 bases, with 21 bases left between them. Per the germline V gene, CDR1 is LGHDT and CDR2 is YNNKEL (reference sequence). CDR3 length: 16 amino acids. Original handling: Reference gene primer amplification yielded estimated nucleated cell counts. Here immunoSEQ multiplex PCR was the method, and the copy in TCRdb shows in-frame clones only, minus some. D and trimming come from the DNA, and the V and J calls and clone size come from that table. The sample includes tens of thousands of clones, approximately 90% of them seen just once. This TCR was sampled from a man aged 55 to 69 with acute or convalescent COVID-19. The chain employs TRBV3-1 (or the pseudogene TRBV3-2) and TRBJ2-1, with D possibly matching TRBD1 (6 bases). Sequencing was done on a sample of peripheral blood. The CDR3 DNA follows: TGTGCCAGCAGCCCCCTCCCCGGGACAACTCTATATGAGCAGTTCTTC. Translation: CASSPLPGTTLYEQFF.